The 5 T cell receptor beta chains below come from one sample, sequenced in a study of blood T cell repertoires in COVID-19. Only in-frame clones appear in the TCRdb table, and some are missing; sequencing was by immunoSEQ multiplex PCR. Among 120,000 or so clones listed, about 90% were seen once. Sample: peripheral blood. The receptors here all came from a human donor in a cohort sampled during active COVID-19.

Only one count was recorded for this clone. This chain links TRBV5-1 with TRBJ2-3; perhaps TRBD2 as D (6 bases). Germline-derived CDR1 and CDR2 are SGHRS and YFSETQ. This CDR3 has 15 amino acids. The germline V and J ends were trimmed by 0 bases and 2 bases, with 10 bases remaining between them. The CDR3 nucleotides read TGCGCCAGCAGCTTGGGGGACTCTTACACAGATACGCAGTATTTT. Its protein is CASSLGDSYTDTQYF.

This chain uses TRBV7-2 with TRBJ2-1; D call uncertain. Trimming cost V 0 bases and J 6 bases, with 15 bases left between them. The germline V gene encodes CDR1 SGHTA and CDR2 FQGNSA. This CDR3 region has 16 residues. The CDR3 coding sequence is TGTGCCAGCAGCTTAGCGCCCACTCCGCCCGGCAATGAGCAGTTCTTC. Translating gives CASSLAPTPPGNEQFF.

The rearrangement joins TRBV28 to TRBJ2-3; 10 bases are shared with TRBD1. CDR3 size: 18 residues. CDR1 and CDR2 from the germline V gene are MDHEN and SYDVKM. V lost 5 bases to trimming and J lost 4 bases; unmatched junction nucleotides: 15. CDR3 sequence: CASSTPGPGTGVPDTQYF. The CDR3 bases are TGTGCCAGCAGTACACCGGGCCCCGGGACAGGGGTCCCAGATACGCAGTATTTT.

The rearrangement joins TRBV5-5 to TRBJ1-3, with 9 nucleotides matching TRBD1. V shed 4 bases, J shed 2 bases, and the junction held 10 bases outside the gene matches. The length of the CDR3 is 17 residues. Germline CDR1 reads SGHKS; CDR2 reads YYEKEE (reference sequence). The DNA for the CDR3 is TGTGCCAGCAGCGCAGTCCCGGGACAGGGTGCTGGAAACACCATATATTTT. It is translated as CASSAVPGQGAGNTIYF.

As for this clone: Other DNA sequences in the sample encode the same CDR3. The V call is TRBV7-9, the J call TRBJ1-3; D gene ambiguous. The germline V and J ends were trimmed by 1 base and 4 bases, with 5 bases remaining between them. CDR1 is SEHNR and CDR2 is FQNEAQ in the germline V gene (reference sequence). The CDR3 covers 13 residues. The CDR3 here is CASSLGEGNTIYF. CDR3 coding DNA: TGTGCCAGCAGCTTAGGAGAGGGAAACACCATATATTTT.